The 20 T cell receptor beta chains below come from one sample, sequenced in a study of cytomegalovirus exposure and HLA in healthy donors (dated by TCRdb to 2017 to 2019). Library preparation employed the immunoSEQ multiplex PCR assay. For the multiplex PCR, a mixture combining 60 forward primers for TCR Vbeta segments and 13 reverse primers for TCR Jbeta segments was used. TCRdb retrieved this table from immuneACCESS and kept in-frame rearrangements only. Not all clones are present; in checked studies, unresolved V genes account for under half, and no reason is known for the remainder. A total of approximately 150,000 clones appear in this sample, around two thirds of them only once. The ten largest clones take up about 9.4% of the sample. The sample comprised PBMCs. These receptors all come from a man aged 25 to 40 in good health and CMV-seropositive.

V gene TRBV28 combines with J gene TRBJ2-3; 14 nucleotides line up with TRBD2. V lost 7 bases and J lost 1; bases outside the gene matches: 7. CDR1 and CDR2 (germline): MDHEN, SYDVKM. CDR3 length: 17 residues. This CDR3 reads CASTGLAGEEGTDTQYF. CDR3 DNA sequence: TGTGCCAGCACGGGACTAGCGGGAGAAGAGGGCACAGATACGCAGTATTTT.

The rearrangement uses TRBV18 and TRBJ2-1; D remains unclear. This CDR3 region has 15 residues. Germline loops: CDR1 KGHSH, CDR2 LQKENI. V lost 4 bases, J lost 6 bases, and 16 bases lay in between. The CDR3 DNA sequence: TGTGCCAGCTCACTACTAAGACTGAAGATCAATGAGCAGTTCTTC. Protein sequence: CASSLLRLKINEQFF. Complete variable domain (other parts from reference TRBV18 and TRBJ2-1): NAGVMQNPRHLVRRRGQEARLRCSPMKGHSHVYWYRQLPEEGLKFMVYLQKENIIDESGMPKERFSAEFPKEGPSILRIQQVVRGDSAAYFCASSLLRLKINEQFFGPGTRLTVL.

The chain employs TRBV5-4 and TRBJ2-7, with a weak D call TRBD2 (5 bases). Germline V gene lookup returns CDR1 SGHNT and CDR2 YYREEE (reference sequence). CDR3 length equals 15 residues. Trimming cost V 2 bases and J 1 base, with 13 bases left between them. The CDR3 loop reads CASSFRERVSYEQYF. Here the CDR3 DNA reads TGTGCCAGCAGCTTTAGGGAGAGGGTGTCCTACGAGCAGTACTTC.

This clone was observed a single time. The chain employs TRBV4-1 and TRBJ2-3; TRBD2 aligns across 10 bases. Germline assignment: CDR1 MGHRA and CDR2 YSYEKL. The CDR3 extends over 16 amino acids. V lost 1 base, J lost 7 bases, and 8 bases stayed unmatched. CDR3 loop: CASSQGTSGTGNTQYF. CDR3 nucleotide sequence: TGCGCCAGCAGCCAAGGGACTAGCGGCACTGGCAATACGCAGTATTTT.

The CDR3 spells CASSWASGAIDTQYF. The CDR3 coding sequence is TGTGCCAGCAGCTGGGCGTCGGGAGCGATAGATACGCAGTATTTT. The gene calls are TRBV7-3 and TRBJ2-3; weak D call: TRBD2 (6 bases). The V end was cut by 4 bases, the J end by 5 bases, with 16 bases between. Germline V lookup: CDR1 SGHTA, CDR2 FQGTGA. The CDR3 is made up of 15 amino acids.

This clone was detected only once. As DNA, the CDR3 is TGTGCCAGCAGTTTACCCCGACAGGTGGTAGAGACCCAGTACTTC. It translates to CASSLPRQVVETQYF. The chain has TRBV28 and TRBJ2-5, with a tentative D call TRBD1 (6 bases). V lost 2 bases to trimming and J lost 4 bases, with 14 bases between them. Germline CDR1 MDHEN, CDR2 SYDVKM. The CDR3 consists of 15 residues. The whole variable domain, filled in from reference TRBV28 and TRBJ2-5, reads DVKVTQSSRYLVKRTGEKVFLECVQDMDHENMFWYRQDPGLGLRLIYFSYDVKMKEKGDIPEGYSVSREKKERFSLILESASTNQTSMYLCASSLPRQVVETQYFGPGTRLLVL.

The CDR3 sequence: CASSQEKVAGFYEQYF. DNA of the CDR3: TGCGCCAGCAGCCAAGAAAAGGTGGCGGGATTCTACGAGCAGTACTTC. The J gene is TRBJ2-7, the V gene TRBV4-1; TRBD2 is a possible D gene (6 bases). Looked up from germline, CDR1 is MGHRA and CDR2 is YSYEKL. Trimming removed 0 bases from V and 3 bases from J, with 15 bases in between. This CDR3 has 16 residues.

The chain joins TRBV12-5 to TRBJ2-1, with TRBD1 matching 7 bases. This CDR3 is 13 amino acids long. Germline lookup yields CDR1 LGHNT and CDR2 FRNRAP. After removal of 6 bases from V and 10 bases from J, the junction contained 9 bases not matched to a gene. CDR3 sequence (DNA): TGTGCTAGTGGCCGGCCCCCGGACAGGGAGCAGTTCTTC. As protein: CASGRPPDREQFF.

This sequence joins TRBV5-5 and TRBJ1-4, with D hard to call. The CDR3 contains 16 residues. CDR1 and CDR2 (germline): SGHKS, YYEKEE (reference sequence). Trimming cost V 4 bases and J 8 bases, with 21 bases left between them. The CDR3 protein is CASSMQGLTRREKLFF. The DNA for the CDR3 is TGTGCCAGCAGCATGCAAGGACTTACTCGAAGAGAAAAACTGTTTTTT.

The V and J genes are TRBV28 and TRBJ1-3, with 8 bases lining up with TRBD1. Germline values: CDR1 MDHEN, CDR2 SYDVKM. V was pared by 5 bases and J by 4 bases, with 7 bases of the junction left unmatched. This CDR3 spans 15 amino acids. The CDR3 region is CASSTTGGIGNTIYF. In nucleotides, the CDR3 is TGTGCCAGCAGTACTACAGGGGGTATAGGAAACACCATATATTTT.

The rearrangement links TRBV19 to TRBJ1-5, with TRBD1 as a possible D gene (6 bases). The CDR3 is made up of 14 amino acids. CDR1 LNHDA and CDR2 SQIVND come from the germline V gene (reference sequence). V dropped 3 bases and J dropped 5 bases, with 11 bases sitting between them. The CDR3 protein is CASSMGRGDQPQHF. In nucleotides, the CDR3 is TGTGCCAGTAGTATGGGCAGGGGTGATCAGCCCCAGCATTTT.

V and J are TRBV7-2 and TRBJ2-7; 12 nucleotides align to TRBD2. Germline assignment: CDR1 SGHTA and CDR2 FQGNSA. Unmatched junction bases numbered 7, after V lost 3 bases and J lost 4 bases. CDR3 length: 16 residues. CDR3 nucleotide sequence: TGTGCCAGCAGCTTGGCGGCTAGCGGGAGGGTTTACGAGCAGTACTTC. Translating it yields CASSLAASGRVYEQYF.

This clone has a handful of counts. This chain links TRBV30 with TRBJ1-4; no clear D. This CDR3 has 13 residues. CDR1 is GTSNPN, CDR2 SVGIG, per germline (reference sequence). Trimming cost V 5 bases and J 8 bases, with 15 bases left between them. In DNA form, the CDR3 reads TGTGCCTGGGATACCTCGGGAGGCGAAAAACTGTTTTTT. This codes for CAWDTSGGEKLFF.

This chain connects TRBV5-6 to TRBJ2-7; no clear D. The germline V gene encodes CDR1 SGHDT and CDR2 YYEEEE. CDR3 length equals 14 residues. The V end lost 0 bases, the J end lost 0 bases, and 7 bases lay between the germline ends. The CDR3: CASSLGLSSYEQYF. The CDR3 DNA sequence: TGTGCCAGCAGCTTGGGACTGAGCTCCTACGAGCAGTACTTC.

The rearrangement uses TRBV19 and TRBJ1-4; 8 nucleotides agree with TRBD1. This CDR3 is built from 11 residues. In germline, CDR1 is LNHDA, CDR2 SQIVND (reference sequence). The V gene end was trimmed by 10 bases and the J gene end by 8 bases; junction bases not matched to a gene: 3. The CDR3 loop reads CATRDREKLFF. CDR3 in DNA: TGTGCCACCCGGGACAGGGAAAAACTGTTTTTT.

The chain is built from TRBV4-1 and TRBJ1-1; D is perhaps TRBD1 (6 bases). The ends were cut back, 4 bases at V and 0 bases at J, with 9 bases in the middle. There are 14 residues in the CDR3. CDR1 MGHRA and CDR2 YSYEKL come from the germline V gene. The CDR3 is CASSPAGVNTEAFF. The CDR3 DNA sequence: TGCGCCAGCAGCCCGGCAGGGGTGAACACTGAAGCTTTCTTT.

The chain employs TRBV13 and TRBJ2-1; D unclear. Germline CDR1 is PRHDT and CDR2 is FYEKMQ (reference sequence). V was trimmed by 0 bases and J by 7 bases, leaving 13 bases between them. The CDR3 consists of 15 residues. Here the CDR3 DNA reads TGTGCCAGCAGCTTAGGCCTCCCCTATAGTAATGAGCAGTTCTTC. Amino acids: CASSLGLPYSNEQFF.

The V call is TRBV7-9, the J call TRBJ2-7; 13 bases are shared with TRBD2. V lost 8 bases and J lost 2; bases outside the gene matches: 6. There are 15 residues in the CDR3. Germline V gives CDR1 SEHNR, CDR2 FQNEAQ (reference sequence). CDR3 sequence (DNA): TGTGCCAGCGGGAGAACTAGCGGGAGGGCCTACGAGCAGTACTTC. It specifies CASGRTSGRAYEQYF.

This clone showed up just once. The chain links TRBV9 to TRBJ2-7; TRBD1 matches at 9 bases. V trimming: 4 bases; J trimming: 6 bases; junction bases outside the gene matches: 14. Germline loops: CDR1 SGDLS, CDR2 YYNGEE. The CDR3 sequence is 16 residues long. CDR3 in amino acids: CASSTTGGPGSGEQYF. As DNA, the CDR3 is TGTGCCAGCAGCACTACAGGGGGCCCTGGAAGTGGCGAGCAGTACTTC.

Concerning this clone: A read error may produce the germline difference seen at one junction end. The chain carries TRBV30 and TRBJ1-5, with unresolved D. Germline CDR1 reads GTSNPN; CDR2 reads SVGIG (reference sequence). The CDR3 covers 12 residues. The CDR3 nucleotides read TGTGCCTGGAGTCTTGTTGGAGGACCCCAGCGTTTT. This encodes CAWSLVGGPQRF.